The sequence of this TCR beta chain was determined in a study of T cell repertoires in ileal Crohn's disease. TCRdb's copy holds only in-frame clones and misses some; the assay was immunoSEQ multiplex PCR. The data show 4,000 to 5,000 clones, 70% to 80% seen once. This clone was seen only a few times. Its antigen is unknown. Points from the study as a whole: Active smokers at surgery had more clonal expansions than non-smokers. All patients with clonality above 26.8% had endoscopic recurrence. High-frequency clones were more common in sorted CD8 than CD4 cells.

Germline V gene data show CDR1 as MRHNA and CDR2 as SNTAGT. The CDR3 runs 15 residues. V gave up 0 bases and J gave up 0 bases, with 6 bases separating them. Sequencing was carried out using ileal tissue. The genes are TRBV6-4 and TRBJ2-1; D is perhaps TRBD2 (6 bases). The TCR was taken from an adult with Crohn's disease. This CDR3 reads CASSDSSGSYNEQFF. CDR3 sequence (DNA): TGTGCCAGCAGTGACTCTAGCGGCTCCTACAATGAGCAGTTCTTC.